The rows below give T cell receptor beta chains drawn from one sample of a study of HIV-infected patients and healthy controls. TCRdb re-analysed the 5' RACE reads in MiXCR, keeping a single row per CDR3 protein. The table records some 25,000 distinct CDR3 sequences, approximately 7.7% of them present only once. Source material: blood. The receptors stem from an adult in good health. CDR3s include the opening cysteine and the closing phenylalanine or tryptophan. The order of the fields is V gene, CDR3 length, D gene, J gene, clone size, CDR3 protein, CDR3 DNA. The D gene is left open where the match is weak. Expanded clones are given a class, and other clones once, few, many or no size at all.

V: TRBV4-2
length: 16
D: TRBD2
J: TRBJ2-5
size: NA
CDR3: CASSQESGGAGETQYF
DNA: TGTGCCAGCAGCCAAGAGAGCGGGGGGGCCGGAGAGACCCAGTACTTC

V: TRBV12-3/TRBV12-4
length: 14
D: NA
J: TRBJ1-2
size: many
CDR3: CASSRLQGGYGYTF
DNA: TGTGCCAGCAGCCGCTTACAGGGCGGCTATGGCTACACCTTC

V: TRBV29-1
length: 13
D: TRBD1
J: TRBJ2-1
size: many
CDR3: CSVLTGGGNEQFF
DNA: TGCAGCGTTCTGACAGGGGGAGGCAATGAGCAGTTCTTC

V: TRBV12-5
length: 16
D: TRBD2
J: TRBJ2-5
size: NA
CDR3: CASGPPIDAGEETQYF
DNA: TGTGCTAGTGGTCCCCCTATCGACGCGGGGGAAGAGACCCAGTACTTC

V: TRBV12-3/TRBV12-4
length: 14
D: NA
J: TRBJ1-6
size: many
CDR3: CASSQGSRNSPLHF
DNA: TGTGCCAGCAGCCAGGGGTCCCGTAATTCACCCCTCCACTTT

V: TRBV29-1
length: 16
D: NA
J: TRBJ1-2
size: many
CDR3: CSVVLEGGTWSYGYTF
DNA: TGCAGCGTTGTTTTAGAGGGAGGGACTTGGAGTTATGGCTACACCTTC

V: TRBV7-2
length: 15
D: NA
J: TRBJ1-4
size: many
CDR3: CASSSSGGVYEKLFF
DNA: TGTGCCAGCAGTTCGTCCGGAGGGGTGTACGAAAAACTGTTTTTT

V: TRBV16
length: 17
D: TRBD2
J: TRBJ2-5
size: medium-sized
CDR3: CASSQYRLAELKETQYF
DNA: TGTGCCAGCAGCCAATACAGGCTAGCGGAATTAAAAGAGACCCAGTACTTC

V: TRBV10-3
length: 13
D: TRBD2
J: TRBJ2-5
size: NA
CDR3: CAIRGSGPETQYF
DNA: TGTGCCATCAGGGGTAGCGGGCCAGAGACCCAGTACTTC

V: TRBV29-1
length: 12
D: TRBD1
J: TRBJ1-2
size: many
CDR3: CSVDFRGQGYTF
DNA: TGCAGCGTTGATTTTAGGGGGCAAGGCTACACCTTC